This T cell receptor beta chain was captured in a study of T cell repertoires in ileal Crohn's disease. Using immunoSEQ multiplex PCR, the repertoire was profiled, and TCRdb retains in-frame clones only, with some absent. This repertoire shows 3,000 to 4,000 clones, roughly three quarters found once; its top ten account for 23%. J lost 6 bases, V lost 6 bases, and 7 bases had no gene match. From germline, CDR1 is MNHNS and CDR2 SASEGT. This CDR3 is 14 amino acids long. Overall study findings and caveats: Within the first postoperative year, endoscopy came at median approximately 6.3 months. Clonality above 26.8% at surgery always came with endoscopic recurrence.

Described time point: neoterminal ileum biopsy at postoperative endoscopy, about 6 months after surgery. Worth noting for this clone: Its antigen remains unidentified.

This rearrangement joins TRBV6-1 to TRBJ1-1, with TRBD1 identical over 10 bases. This receptor was identified in an adult with Crohn's disease. The material sequenced was ileal tissue. The chain's CDR3 is CASRAGQGIPEAFF. CDR3 DNA: TGTGCCAGCAGGGCGGGACAGGGGATCCCTGAAGCTTTCTTT.